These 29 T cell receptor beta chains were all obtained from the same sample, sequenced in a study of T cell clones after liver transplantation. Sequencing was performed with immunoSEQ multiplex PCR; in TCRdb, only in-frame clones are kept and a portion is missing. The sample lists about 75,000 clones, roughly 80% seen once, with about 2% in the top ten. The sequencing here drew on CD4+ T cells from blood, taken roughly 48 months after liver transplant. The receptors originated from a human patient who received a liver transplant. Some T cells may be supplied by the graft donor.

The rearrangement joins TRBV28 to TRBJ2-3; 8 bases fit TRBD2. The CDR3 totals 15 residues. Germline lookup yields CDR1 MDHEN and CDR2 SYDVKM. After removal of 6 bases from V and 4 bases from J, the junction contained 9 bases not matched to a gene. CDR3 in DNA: TGTGCCAGCAGGGGAGGAGCGGGAGAAGCAGATACGCAGTATTTT. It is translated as CASRGGAGEADTQYF.

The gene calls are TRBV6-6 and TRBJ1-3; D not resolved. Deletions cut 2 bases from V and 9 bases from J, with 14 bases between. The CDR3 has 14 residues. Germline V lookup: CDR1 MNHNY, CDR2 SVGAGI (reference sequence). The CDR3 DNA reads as TGTGCCAGCAGTTACACCGCAAATGGTTTCACCATATATTTT. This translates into CASSYTANGFTIYF.

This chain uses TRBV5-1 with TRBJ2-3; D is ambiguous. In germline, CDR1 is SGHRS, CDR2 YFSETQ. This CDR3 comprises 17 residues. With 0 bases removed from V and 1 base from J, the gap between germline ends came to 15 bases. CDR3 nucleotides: TGCGCCAGCAGCTTGGGTCTGGTAGCAACGCGCACAGATACGCAGTATTTT. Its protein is CASSLGLVATRTDTQYF.

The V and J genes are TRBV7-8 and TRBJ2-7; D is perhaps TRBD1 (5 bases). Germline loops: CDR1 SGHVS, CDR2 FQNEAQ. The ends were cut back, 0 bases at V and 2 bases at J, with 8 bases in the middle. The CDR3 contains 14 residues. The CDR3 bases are TGTGCCAGCAGCTTAGCGGGCAGGGCCTACGAGCAGTACTTC. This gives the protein CASSLAGRAYEQYF.

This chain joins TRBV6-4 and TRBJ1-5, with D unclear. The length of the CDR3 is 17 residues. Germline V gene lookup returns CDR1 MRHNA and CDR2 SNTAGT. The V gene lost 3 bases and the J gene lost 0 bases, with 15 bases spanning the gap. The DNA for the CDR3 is TGTGCCAGCAGTGATGTCGGTCAGCTCTATAGCAATCAGCCCCAGCATTTT. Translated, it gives CASSDVGQLYSNQPQHF.

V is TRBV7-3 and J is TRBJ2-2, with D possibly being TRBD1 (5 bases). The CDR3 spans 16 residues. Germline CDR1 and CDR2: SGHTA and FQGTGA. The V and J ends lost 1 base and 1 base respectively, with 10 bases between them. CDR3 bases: TGTGCCAGCAGCTTAAACAGGCGGAAGAACACCGGGGAGCTGTTTTTT. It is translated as CASSLNRRKNTGELFF.

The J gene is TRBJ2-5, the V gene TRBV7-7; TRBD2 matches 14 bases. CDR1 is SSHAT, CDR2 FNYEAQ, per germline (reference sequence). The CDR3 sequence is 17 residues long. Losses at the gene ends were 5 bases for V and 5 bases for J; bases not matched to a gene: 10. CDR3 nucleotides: TGTGCCAGCAGCCCTTGGACTAGCGGGGGGCGTTTGGAGACCCAGTACTTC. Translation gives CASSPWTSGGRLETQYF.

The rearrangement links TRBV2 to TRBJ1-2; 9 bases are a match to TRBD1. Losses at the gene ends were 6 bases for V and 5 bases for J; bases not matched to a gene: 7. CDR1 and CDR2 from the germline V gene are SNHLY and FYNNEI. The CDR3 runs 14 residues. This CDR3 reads CASRQGDRGYGYTF. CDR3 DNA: TGTGCCAGCAGGCAGGGTGACAGGGGGTATGGCTACACCTTC. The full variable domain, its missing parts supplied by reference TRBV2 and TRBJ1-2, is EPEVTQTPSHQVTQMGQEVILRCVPISNHLYFYWYRQILGQKVEFLVSFYNNEISEKSEIFDDQFSVERPDGSNFTLKIRSTKLEDSAMYFCASRQGDRGYGYTFGSGTRLTVV.

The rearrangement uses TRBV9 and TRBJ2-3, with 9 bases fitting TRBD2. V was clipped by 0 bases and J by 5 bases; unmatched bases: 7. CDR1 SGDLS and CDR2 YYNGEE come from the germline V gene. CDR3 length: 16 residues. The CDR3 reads CASSVVPSGMRDTQYF. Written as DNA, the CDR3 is TGTGCCAGCAGCGTAGTGCCTAGCGGGATGAGAGATACGCAGTATTTT.

CDR3 protein: CASSPQKNTEAFF. DNA for the CDR3: TGTGCCAGCAGCCCACAGAAGAACACTGAAGCTTTCTTT. The rearrangement uses TRBV6-5 and TRBJ1-1; D uncertain. V lost 6 bases and J 1 base, leaving 9 bases between the germline ends. The CDR3 spans 13 residues. CDR1 and CDR2 (germline): MNHEY, SVGAGI.

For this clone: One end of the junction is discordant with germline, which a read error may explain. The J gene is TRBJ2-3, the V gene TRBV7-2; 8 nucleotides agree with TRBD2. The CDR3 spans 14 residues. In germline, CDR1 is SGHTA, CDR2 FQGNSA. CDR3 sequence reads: CASSIAGIANTQYF. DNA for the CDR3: TGTGCCAGCAGCATAGCGGGGATAGCAAATACGCAGTATTTT.

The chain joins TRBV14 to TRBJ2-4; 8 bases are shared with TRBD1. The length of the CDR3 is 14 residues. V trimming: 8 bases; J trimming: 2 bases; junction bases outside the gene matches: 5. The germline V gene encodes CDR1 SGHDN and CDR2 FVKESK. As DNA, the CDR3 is TGTGCCAGCGGTCCAGGGGGCTCCAAAAACATTCAGTACTTC. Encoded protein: CASGPGGSKNIQYF.

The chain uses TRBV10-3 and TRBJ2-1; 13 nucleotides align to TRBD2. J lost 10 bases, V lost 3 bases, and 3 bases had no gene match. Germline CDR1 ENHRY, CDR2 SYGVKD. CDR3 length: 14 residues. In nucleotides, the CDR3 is TGTGCCATCAGTGATGCGACTAGCGGGGGGGAGCAGTTCTTC. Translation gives CAISDATSGGEQFF.

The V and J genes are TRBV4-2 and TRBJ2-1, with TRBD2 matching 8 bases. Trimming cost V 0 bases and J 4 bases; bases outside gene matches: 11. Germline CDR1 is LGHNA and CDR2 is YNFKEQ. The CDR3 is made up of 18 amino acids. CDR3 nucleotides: TGTGCCAGCAGCCAAGATGTACGTAGCGGGGCGGGATACAATGAGCAGTTCTTC. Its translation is CASSQDVRSGAGYNEQFF.

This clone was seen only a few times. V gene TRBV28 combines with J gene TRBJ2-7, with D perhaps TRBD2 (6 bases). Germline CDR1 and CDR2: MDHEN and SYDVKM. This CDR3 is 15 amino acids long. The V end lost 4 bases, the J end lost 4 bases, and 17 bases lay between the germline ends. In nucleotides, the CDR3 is TGTGCCAGCAGTTCGCCGCGGGTAGCGGAGTACGAGCAGTACTTC. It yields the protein CASSSPRVAEYEQYF.

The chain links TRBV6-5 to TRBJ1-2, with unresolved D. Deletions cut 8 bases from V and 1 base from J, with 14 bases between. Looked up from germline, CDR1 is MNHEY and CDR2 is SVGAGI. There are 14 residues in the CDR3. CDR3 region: CASSLPGGNYGYTF. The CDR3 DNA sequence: TGTGCCAGCTCCCTCCCGGGCGGTAACTATGGCTACACCTTC.

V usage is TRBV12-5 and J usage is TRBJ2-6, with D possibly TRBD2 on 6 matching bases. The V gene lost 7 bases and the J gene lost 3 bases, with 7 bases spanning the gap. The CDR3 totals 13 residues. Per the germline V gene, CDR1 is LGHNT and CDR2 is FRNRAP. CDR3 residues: CASAGSGANVLTF. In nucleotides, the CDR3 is TGTGCTAGTGCCGGGAGTGGGGCCAACGTCCTGACTTTC.

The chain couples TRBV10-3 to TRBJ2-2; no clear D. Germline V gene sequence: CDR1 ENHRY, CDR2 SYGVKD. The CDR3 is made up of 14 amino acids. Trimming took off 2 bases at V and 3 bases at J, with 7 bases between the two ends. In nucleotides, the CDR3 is TGTGCCATCAGTGAGGGCGGTTACACCGGGGAGCTGTTTTTT. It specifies CAISEGGYTGELFF.

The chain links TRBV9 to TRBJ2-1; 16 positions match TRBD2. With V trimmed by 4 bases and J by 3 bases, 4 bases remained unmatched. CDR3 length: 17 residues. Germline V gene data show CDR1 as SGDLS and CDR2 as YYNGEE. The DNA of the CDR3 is TGTGCCAGCAGCTCGGGGACTAGCGGGAGGGTCTACAATGAGCAGTTCTTC. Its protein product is CASSSGTSGRVYNEQFF.

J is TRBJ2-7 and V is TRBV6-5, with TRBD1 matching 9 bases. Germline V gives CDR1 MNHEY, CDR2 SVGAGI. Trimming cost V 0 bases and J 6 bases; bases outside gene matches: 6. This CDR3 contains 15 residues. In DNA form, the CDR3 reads TGTGCCAGCAGTTACTCCCGGGACAGGGTCAGCGAGCAGTACTTC. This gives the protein CASSYSRDRVSEQYF.

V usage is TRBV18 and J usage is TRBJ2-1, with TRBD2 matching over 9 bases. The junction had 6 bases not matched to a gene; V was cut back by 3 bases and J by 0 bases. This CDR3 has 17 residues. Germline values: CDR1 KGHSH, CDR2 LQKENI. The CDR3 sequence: CASSPAAGGNSYNEQFF. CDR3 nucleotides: TGTGCCAGCTCACCTGCAGCGGGGGGCAACTCCTACAATGAGCAGTTCTTC.

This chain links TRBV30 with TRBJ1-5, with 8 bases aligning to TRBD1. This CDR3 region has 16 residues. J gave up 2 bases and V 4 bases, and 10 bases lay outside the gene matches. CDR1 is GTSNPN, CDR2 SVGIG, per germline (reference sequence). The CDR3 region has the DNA TGTGCCTGGACTCCAAGGACAGGGTTGCGCAATCAGCCCCAGCATTTT. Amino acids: CAWTPRTGLRNQPQHF.

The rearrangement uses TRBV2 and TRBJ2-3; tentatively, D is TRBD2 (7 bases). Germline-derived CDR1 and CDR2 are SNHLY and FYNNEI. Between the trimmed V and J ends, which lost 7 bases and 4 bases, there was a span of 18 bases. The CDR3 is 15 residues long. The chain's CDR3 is CASNFGGGPADTQYF. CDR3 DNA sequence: TGTGCCAGCAATTTTGGGGGGGGCCCCGCAGATACGCAGTATTTT.

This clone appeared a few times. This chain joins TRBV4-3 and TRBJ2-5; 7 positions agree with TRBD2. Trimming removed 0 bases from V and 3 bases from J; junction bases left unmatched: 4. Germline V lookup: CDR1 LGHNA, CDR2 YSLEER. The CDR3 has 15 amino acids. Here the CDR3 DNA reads TGCGCCAGCAGCCAAGAGGGAACTAGCGAAGAGACCCAGTACTTC. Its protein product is CASSQEGTSEETQYF.

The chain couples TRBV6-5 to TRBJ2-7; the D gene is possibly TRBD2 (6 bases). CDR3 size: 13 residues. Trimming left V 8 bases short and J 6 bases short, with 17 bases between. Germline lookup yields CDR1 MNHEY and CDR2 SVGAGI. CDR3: CASFGTPRLEQYF. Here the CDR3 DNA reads TGTGCCAGCTTCGGGACTCCCCGCCTCGAGCAGTACTTC.

The CDR3 DNA reads TGTGCCAGCAGCTTGCTTGGCGGACGTTATGGCTACACCTTC. It translates to CASSLLGGRYGYTF. This chain links TRBV5-5 with TRBJ1-2; the D is unclear. The germline CDR1 and CDR2 sequences are SGHKS and YYEKEE (reference sequence). CDR3 size: 14 residues. V gave up 1 base and J gave up 5 bases, with 12 bases separating them. The entire variable domain, with the rest obtained from reference TRBV5-5 and TRBJ1-2, is as follows: DAGVTQSPTHLIKTRGQQVTLRCSPISGHKSVSWYQQVLGQGPQFIFQYYEKEERGRGNFPDRFSARQFPNYSSELNVNALLLGDSALYLCASSLLGGRYGYTFGSGTRLTVV.

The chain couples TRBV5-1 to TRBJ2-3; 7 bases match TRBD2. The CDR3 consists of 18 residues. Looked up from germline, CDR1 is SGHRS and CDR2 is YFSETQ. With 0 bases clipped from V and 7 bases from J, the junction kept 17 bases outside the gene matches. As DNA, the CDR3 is TGCGCCAGCAGCTTGGCCGGGGGAGGCAGCAGGGAGGGAAATACGCAGTATTTT. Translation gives CASSLAGGGSREGNTQYF.

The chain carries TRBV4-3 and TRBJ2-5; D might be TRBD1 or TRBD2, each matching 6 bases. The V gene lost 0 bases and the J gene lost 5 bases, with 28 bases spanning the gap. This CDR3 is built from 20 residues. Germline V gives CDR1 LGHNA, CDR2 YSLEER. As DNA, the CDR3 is TGCGCCAGCAGCCAAGATTATCTCGGGGGTCGGGACAAGGGCATCGAGACCCAGTACTTC. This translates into CASSQDYLGGRDKGIETQYF.

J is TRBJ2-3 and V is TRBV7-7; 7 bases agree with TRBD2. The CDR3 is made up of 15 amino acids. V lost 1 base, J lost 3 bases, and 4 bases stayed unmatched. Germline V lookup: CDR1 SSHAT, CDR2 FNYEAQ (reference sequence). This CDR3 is CASSLVGGKTDTQYF. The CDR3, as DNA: TGTGCCAGCAGCTTAGTCGGGGGGAAGACAGATACGCAGTATTTT.